This record looks at one TCR beta chain sequence and its context. Its antigen is unidentified. 60 Vbeta and 13 Jbeta primers were used in PCR. The assay was immunoSEQ multiplex PCR, and TCRdb's table has in-frame clones only and misses some. The sample holds about 160,000 clones, around three quarters seen once. Though probably carrying unrecorded immune exposures, donors were nominally healthy at sampling. V was shortened by 4 bases and J by 1 base, with 8 bases between the two germline ends. CDR1 and CDR2 (germline): MDHEN, SYDVKM. This CDR3 is built from 14 residues. These data originate in a study of cytomegalovirus exposure and HLA in healthy donors. Notes on the study in general: Among TCR sequences, most were rare, though some public TCRs appeared in many donors. The later analysis indicated that the majority of CMV-associated TCR beta chains appeared HLA-restricted.

The sequenced material came from PBMCs. This receptor was taken from a man between 35 and 55 years old in good health and CMV-seronegative. The genes are TRBV28 and TRBJ1-5, with D possibly matching TRBD1 (5 bases). The CDR3 DNA sequence: TGTGCCAGCAGTTATCCAGGGAGCAATCAGCCCCAGCATTTT. Residues: CASSYPGSNQPQHF.